These T cell receptor beta chains were read from a single sample in a study of cytomegalovirus exposure and HLA in healthy donors. Method: immunoSEQ multiplex PCR; TCRdb's copy keeps in-frame clones and lacks some. The data show roughly 68,000 clones, 50% to 80% seen once. Sequences were obtained from PBMCs. The receptors derive from a man in his forties in good health and CMV-seropositive. Both conserved end residues are part of each CDR3. D genes are given only for firm matches. Clone size is shown for a subset of rows, as once, few, many or a class of expanded clone.

J gene,V gene,CDR3 length,clone size,D gene,CDR3 DNA,CDR3 protein
TRBJ1-3,TRBV9,15,NA,TRBD1,TGTGCCAGCAGCGCGGGACAGGGCTCTGGAAACACCATATATTTT,CASSAGQGSGNTIYF
TRBJ1-2,TRBV7-2,13,NA,NA,TGTGCCAGCAGCTTTTGGGGACTCCGTGGCTACACCTTC,CASSFWGLRGYTF
TRBJ2-3,TRBV6-1,16,few,NA,TGTGCCAGCAGTGAAGTCGGGGGTAAGGGAGAAGATACGCAGTATTTT,CASSEVGGKGEDTQYF
TRBJ2-7,TRBV4-3,17,NA,TRBD2,TGCGCCAGCAGCCAGACAGGCCTAGCGGGGGGGCCCTACGAGCAGTACTTC,CASSQTGLAGGPYEQYF
TRBJ2-5,TRBV5-4,13,few,NA,TGTGCCAGCAGATTGGACAGCCAAGAGACCCAGTACTTC,CASRLDSQETQYF
TRBJ1-1,TRBV7-8,16,once,NA,TGTGCCAGCAGAGTCGATTTGGGACAACGGAACACTGAAGCTTTCTTT,CASRVDLGQRNTEAFF
TRBJ1-6,TRBV11-3,15,few,NA,TGTGCCAGCAGCTTAGGGACTTCGGTTAATTCACCCCTCCACTTT,CASSLGTSVNSPLHF
TRBJ2-3,TRBV5-1,16,once,TRBD2,TGCGCCAGCAGCTTGTTCGCGGGGGATGACACAGATACGCAGTATTTT,CASSLFAGDDTDTQYF
TRBJ1-1,TRBV2,11,NA,TRBD1,TGTGCCAGCAGGGAAACAGGGGGAGCTTTCTTT,CASRETGGAFF
TRBJ2-3,TRBV7-7,14,NA,NA,TGTGCTAGCAGCGAGGGCCCCTTCAAGAATACGCAGTATTTT,CASSEGPFKNTQYF
TRBJ1-1,TRBV6-5,11,NA,NA,TGTGCCAGCAGGACCGGGTATGAAGCTTTCTTT,CASRTGYEAFF
TRBJ2-6,TRBV7-2,16,few,NA,TGTGCCAGCAGCGACAAAGAACTGGCTGGGGCCAACGTCCTGACTTTC,CASSDKELAGANVLTF
TRBJ1-6,TRBV14,16,NA,TRBD1,TGTGCCAGCAGCCCTATTAGGGGACAGGGGAATTCACCCCTCCACTTT,CASSPIRGQGNSPLHF
TRBJ2-1,TRBV19,11,once,NA,TGTGCCAGTAGTAAGGGGAATGAGCAGTTCTTC,CASSKGNEQFF
TRBJ2-7,TRBV4-3,16,NA,NA,TGCGCCAGCAGCCAAGATTATGGAGGGGAACGGGGCGAGCAGTACTTC,CASSQDYGGERGEQYF
TRBJ2-1,TRBV2,15,NA,NA,TGTGCCAGCAGTGAAGGTGGGGGGTTTGACAATGAGCAGTTCTTC,CASSEGGGFDNEQFF
TRBJ2-7,TRBV7-2,16,few,TRBD2,TGTGCCAGCAGCTTCGGGACTAGCGGGGGGTGGGACGAGCAGTACTTC,CASSFGTSGGWDEQYF
TRBJ2-3,TRBV6-1,16,NA,TRBD1,TGTGCCAGCAGTGAGCGGACAGGGGAGTCCCCAGATACGCAGTATTTT,CASSERTGESPDTQYF
TRBJ2-3,TRBV7-2,14,few,NA,TGTGCCAGCAGCTTAGGTGCGGGCACAGATACGCAGTATTTT,CASSLGAGTDTQYF
TRBJ2-1,TRBV7-6,17,NA,TRBD2,TGTGCCAGCAGCTTCGATCGGACTAGCGGGAACTACAATGAGCAGTTCTTC,CASSFDRTSGNYNEQFF
TRBJ2-5,TRBV7-8,14,NA,NA,TGTGCCAGCAGCTCCAGGGAGGACCAAGAGACCCAGTACTTC,CASSSREDQETQYF
TRBJ2-7,TRBV4-2,15,NA,NA,TGTGCCAGCAGCCAAGAGGAAGGACACTCCTACGAGCAGTACTTC,CASSQEEGHSYEQYF
TRBJ1-2,TRBV28,16,once,TRBD1,TGTGCCAGCAGTTTAGTCCCATCGACAGGGAGCTATGGCTACACCTTC,CASSLVPSTGSYGYTF
TRBJ2-4,TRBV5-4,14,few,TRBD1,TGTGCCAGCAGCTCACAGGGGGACGGATACATTCAGTACTTC,CASSSQGDGYIQYF
TRBJ1-1,TRBV11-3,18,NA,NA,TGTGCCAGCAGCTTAAGGGGGAGGTGGGGAGGGACGAACACTGAAGCTTTCTTT,CASSLRGRWGGTNTEAFF
TRBJ2-4,TRBV21-1,17,NA,NA,TGTGCCAGCAGCAAAGAAGAAAGCGGGGTAGCCAAAAACATTCAGTACTTC,CASSKEESGVAKNIQYF
TRBJ2-5,TRBV6-5,16,few,NA,TGTGCCAGCAGTTACGATATAGCTGGGTGGCAAGAGACCCAGTACTTC,CASSYDIAGWQETQYF
TRBJ1-1,TRBV27,13,many,TRBD1,TGTGCCAGCAAGGACAGGGTGAACACTGAAGCTTTCTTT,CASKDRVNTEAFF
TRBJ1-1,TRBV30,12,NA,NA,TGTGCCTGGAGTATATCGGTTACTGAAGCTTTCTTT,CAWSISVTEAFF
TRBJ1-2,TRBV5-5,14,NA,NA,TGTGCCAGCAGCGGGGGGGCAGATAACTATGGCTACACCTTC,CASSGGADNYGYTF
TRBJ2-3,TRBV11-2,15,NA,NA,TGTGCCAGCAGTCCCGGGGTCACAAGCACAGATACGCAGTATTTT,CASSPGVTSTDTQYF
TRBJ2-4,TRBV7-6,15,NA,NA,TGTGCCAGCAGCTCTGCGGCGGGTTTGCAAAACATTCAGTACTTC,CASSSAAGLQNIQYF
TRBJ1-4,TRBV6-1,11,few,NA,TGTGCCAGCGGAGTAGGTGGGAAACTGTTTTTT,CASGVGGKLFF
TRBJ1-2,TRBV4-3,14,NA,NA,TGCGCCAGCAGCCAAGTATTCCCCGGTTATGGCTACACCTTC,CASSQVFPGYGYTF
TRBJ1-2,TRBV9,14,NA,NA,TGTGCCAGCAGCGTAGAGATAGGGGACTATGGCTACACCTTC,CASSVEIGDYGYTF
TRBJ2-2,TRBV5-1,16,NA,TRBD2,TGCGCCAGCAGCTTGGCGGGTCTAGCGGGAATCGGGGAGCTGTTTTTT,CASSLAGLAGIGELFF
TRBJ1-2,TRBV13,16,NA,NA,TGTGCCAGCAGCTCGTTAAATAGGGACACTATGTATGGCTACACCTTC,CASSSLNRDTMYGYTF
TRBJ1-2,TRBV10-3,14,few,TRBD1,TGTGCCATCAGTGCCGGACAGGGGAACTATGGCTACACCTTC,CAISAGQGNYGYTF
TRBJ2-2,TRBV4-2,15,few,TRBD2,TGTGCCAGCAGCCATAGCGGGGGGGCAGACGGGGAGCTGTTTTTT,CASSHSGGADGELFF
TRBJ2-2,TRBV9,16,once,NA,TGTGCCAGCAGTCAGTTGCCCAATACGAACACCGGGGAGCTGTTTTTT,CASSQLPNTNTGELFF
TRBJ1-2,TRBV29-1,11,few,NA,TGCAGCGCCCAAGGGGGGGGTGGCTACACCTTC,CSAQGGGGYTF
TRBJ2-3,TRBV29-1,14,NA,NA,TGCAGCGTTGACGGGTTACAGGGAAAAGATACGCAGTATTTT,CSVDGLQGKDTQYF
TRBJ1-2,TRBV4-2,14,NA,TRBD1,TGTGCCAGCAGCCAAGGAAGGGGGCAAAAAGGCTACACCTTC,CASSQGRGQKGYTF
TRBJ1-6,TRBV7-6,14,few,TRBD1,TGTGCCAGCAGCCCCGGACAGGGTAATTCACCCCTCCACTTT,CASSPGQGNSPLHF
TRBJ2-1,TRBV9,19,NA,TRBD2,TGTGCCAGCAGCGTCGGGACTAGCGGGGGCCTTTTCTCCTACAATGAGCAGTTCTTC,CASSVGTSGGLFSYNEQFF
TRBJ2-3,TRBV20-1,11,NA,NA,TGCAGTGCTAGACTCACAGATACGCAGTATTTT,CSARLTDTQYF
TRBJ2-1,TRBV5-4,15,NA,NA,TGTGCCAGCAGCTTCTCCTTGAGCTCCTACAATGAGCAGTTCTTC,CASSFSLSSYNEQFF
TRBJ2-2,TRBV6-5,14,NA,TRBD1,TGTGCCAGCAGTGTACACAGGGGGACCGGGGAGCTGTTTTTT,CASSVHRGTGELFF
TRBJ2-5,TRBV28,15,NA,TRBD2,TGTGCCAGCTGTAGCGGGGGGACGTACCAAGAGACCCAGTACTTC,CASCSGGTYQETQYF
TRBJ1-3,TRBV18,13,NA,TRBD1,TGTGCCAGCTCCCAGGGGGCTGGAAACACCATATATTTT,CASSQGAGNTIYF
TRBJ1-3,TRBV10-3,19,NA,NA,TGTGCCATCAGTGAGTCGGCGGGTAGAGGGCTGTCGGTTGGAAACACCATATATTTT,CAISESAGRGLSVGNTIYF
TRBJ1-2,TRBV5-5,19,NA,TRBD1,TGTGCCAGCAGCTTAAGGTTAAGGGACAGGGATAGGTTATCTAGTGGCTACACCTTC,CASSLRLRDRDRLSSGYTF
TRBJ1-1,TRBV5-3,15,few,NA,TGTGCCAGAAGCAACGTCGGCGGGGTCAAGACTGAAGCTTTCTTT,CARSNVGGVKTEAFF
TRBJ1-4,TRBV5-4,18,NA,TRBD1,TGTGCCAGCAGCCACCACCGGGACAGGGGGCGAGAGGATGAAAAACTGTTTTTT,CASSHHRDRGREDEKLFF
TRBJ1-3,TRBV15,15,NA,NA,TGTGCCACCAGCAGAGAGGCGGTCTCTGGAAACACCATATATTTT,CATSREAVSGNTIYF
TRBJ2-1,TRBV6-1,16,few,TRBD2,TGTGCCAGCAGTGAAGCGGGTGGGGGGGCCTACAATGAGCAGTTCTTC,CASSEAGGGAYNEQFF
TRBJ2-3,TRBV7-8,14,NA,NA,TGTGCCAGCAGGCTATCGGCGGGAACAGATACGCAGTATTTT,CASRLSAGTDTQYF
TRBJ1-2,TRBV7-9,13,few,NA,TGTGCCAGCAGCTTAAGTGGGCCCTATGGCTACACCTTC,CASSLSGPYGYTF
TRBJ2-1,TRBV7-6,15,NA,TRBD1,TGTGCCAGCAGCATTGGGACAGGGGCCCTCAATGAGCAGTTCTTC,CASSIGTGALNEQFF